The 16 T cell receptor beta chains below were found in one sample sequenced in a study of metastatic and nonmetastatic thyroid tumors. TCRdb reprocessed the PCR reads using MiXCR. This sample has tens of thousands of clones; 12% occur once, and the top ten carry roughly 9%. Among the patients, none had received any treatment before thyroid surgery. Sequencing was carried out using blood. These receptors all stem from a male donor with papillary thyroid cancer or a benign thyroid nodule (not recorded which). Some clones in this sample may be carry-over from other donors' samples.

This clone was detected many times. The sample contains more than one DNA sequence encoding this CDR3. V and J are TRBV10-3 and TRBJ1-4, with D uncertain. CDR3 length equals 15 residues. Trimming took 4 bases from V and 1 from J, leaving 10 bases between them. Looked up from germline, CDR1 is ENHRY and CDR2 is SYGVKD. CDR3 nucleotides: TGTGCCATCAGTGGGGCGGAGGGAACTAATGAAAAACTGTTTTTT. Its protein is CAISGAEGTNEKLFF.

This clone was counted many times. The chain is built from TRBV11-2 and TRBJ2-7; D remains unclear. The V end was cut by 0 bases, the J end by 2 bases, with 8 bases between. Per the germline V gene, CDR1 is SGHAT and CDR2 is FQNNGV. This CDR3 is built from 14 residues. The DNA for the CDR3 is TGTGCCAGCAGCTTAGAGGGCAGAACCTACGAGCAGTACTTC. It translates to CASSLEGRTYEQYF.

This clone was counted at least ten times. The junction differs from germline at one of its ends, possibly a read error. CDR3 bases: TGTGTCAGCAGCTTGAGACAGGGCCTGGGTACCGGGGAGCTGTTTTTT. Its translation: CVSSLRQGLGTGELFF. The chain is built from TRBV5-6 and TRBJ2-2; 7 bases align to TRBD1. Germline V gene sequence: CDR1 SGHDT, CDR2 YYEEEE. The CDR3 consists of 16 residues.

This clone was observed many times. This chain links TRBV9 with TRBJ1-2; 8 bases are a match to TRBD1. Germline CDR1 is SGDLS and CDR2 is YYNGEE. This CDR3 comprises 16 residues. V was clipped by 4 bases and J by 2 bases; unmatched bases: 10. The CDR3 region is CASSISRDRTNYGYTF. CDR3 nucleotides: TGTGCCAGCAGCATCTCTAGGGACAGGACAAACTATGGCTACACCTTC.

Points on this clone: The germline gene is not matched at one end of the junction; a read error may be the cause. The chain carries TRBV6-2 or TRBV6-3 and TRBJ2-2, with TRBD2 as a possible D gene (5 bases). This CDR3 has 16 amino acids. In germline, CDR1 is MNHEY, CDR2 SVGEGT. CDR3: CASSYSWEVQTGEQFF. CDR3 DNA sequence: TGTGCCAGCAGTTACAGCTGGGAAGTTCAAACCGGGGAGCAGTTTTTT.

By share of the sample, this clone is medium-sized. The CDR3 DNA sequence: TGTGCCAGCAGTTTCCCTACAGGGACCCCCTACGAGCAGTACTTC. Amino acid sequence: CASSFPTGTPYEQYF. J is TRBJ2-7 and V is TRBV28, with a tentative D call TRBD1 (6 bases). This CDR3 region has 15 residues. Trimming removed 3 bases from V and 2 bases from J, with 14 bases in between. CDR1 MDHEN and CDR2 SYDVKM come from the germline V gene.

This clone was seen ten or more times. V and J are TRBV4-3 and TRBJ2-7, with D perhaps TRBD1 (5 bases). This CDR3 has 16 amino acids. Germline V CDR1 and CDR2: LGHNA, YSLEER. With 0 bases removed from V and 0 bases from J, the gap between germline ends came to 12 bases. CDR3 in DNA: TGCGCCAGCAGCCAAGAATGGGGCAGCAGCTCCTACGAGCAGTACTTC. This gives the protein CASSQEWGSSSYEQYF.

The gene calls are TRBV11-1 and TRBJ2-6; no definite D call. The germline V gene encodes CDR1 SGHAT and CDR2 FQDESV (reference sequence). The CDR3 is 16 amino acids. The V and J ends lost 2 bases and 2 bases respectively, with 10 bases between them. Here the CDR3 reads CASSLRWAAGANVLTF. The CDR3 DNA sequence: TGTGCCAGCAGCTTACGGTGGGCTGCTGGGGCCAACGTCCTGACTTTC.

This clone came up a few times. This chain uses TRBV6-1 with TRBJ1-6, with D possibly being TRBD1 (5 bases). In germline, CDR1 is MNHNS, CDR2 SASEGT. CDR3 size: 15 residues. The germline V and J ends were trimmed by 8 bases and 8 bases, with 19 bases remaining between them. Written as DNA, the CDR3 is TGTGCCAGCCATAGGGGCCAGGATGTTCATTCACCCCTCCACTTT. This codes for CASHRGQDVHSPLHF.

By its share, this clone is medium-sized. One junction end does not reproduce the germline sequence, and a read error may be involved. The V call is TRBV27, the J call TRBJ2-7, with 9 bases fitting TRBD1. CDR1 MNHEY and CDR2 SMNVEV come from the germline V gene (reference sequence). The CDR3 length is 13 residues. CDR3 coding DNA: TGTGCCAGCAGTACAGATCCGGGACAGGGATCCCACTTC. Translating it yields CASSTDPGQGSHF.

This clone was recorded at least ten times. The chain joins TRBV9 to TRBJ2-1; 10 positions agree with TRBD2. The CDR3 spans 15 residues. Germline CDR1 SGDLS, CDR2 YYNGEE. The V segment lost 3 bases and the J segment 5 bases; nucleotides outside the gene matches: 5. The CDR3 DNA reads TGTGCCAGCAGCGCCAGCGGGAGGGGACACAATGAGCAGTTCTTC. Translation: CASSASGRGHNEQFF.

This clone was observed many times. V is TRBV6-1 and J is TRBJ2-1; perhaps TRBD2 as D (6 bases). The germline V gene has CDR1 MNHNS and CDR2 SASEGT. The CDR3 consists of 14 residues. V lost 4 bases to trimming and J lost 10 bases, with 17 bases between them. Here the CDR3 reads CASSGISGKREQFF. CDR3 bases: TGTGCCAGCAGTGGAATTAGCGGCAAAAGGGAGCAGTTCTTC.

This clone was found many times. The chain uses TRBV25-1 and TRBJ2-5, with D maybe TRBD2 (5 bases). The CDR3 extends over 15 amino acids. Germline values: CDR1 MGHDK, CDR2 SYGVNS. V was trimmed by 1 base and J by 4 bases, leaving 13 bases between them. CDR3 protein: CASSESGYAGETQYF. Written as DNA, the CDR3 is TGTGCCAGCAGTGAATCGGGGTATGCGGGAGAGACCCAGTACTTC.

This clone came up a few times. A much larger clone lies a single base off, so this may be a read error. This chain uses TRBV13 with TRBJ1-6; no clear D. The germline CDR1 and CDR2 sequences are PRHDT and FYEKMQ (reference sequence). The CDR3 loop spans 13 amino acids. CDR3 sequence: CAGSLEPYSPLHF. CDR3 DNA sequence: TGTGCCGGCAGCTTAGAACCCTATTCACCCCTCCACTTT.

The CDR3 sequence is CASSFRRDRGPSTDTQYF. The CDR3 nucleotides are TGTGCCAGCAGCTTTCGCCGGGACAGGGGCCCTAGCACAGATACGCAGTATTTT. The rearrangement uses TRBV11-1 and TRBJ2-3, with 10 bases fitting TRBD1. V was pared by 3 bases and J by 0 bases, with 9 bases of the junction left unmatched. This CDR3 spans 18 amino acids. Germline V gene lookup returns CDR1 SGHAT and CDR2 FQDESV (reference sequence).

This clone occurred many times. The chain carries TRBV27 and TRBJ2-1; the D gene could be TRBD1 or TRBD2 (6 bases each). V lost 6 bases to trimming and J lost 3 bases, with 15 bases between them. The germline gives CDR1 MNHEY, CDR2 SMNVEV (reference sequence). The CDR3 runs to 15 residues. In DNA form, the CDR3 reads TGTGCCAGCAGCGTGTTGGGGGGCGTCTACAATGAGCAGTTCTTC. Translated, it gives CASSVLGGVYNEQFF.